A single sample gave rise to the 4 T cell receptor beta chains below, sequenced in a study of cytomegalovirus exposure and HLA in healthy donors. PCR primers comprised 60 Vbeta and 13 Jbeta primers. The repertoire was sequenced with immunoSEQ multiplex PCR; TCRdb's copy has only in-frame clones and lacks some. The sample records 80,000 to 100,000 clones, roughly four fifths being singletons. Sequencing was performed on PBMCs. The source is a female donor in good health and CMV-seropositive.

The chain carries TRBV7-6 and TRBJ1-4, with 10 bases that match TRBD1. CDR3 size: 17 residues. J was trimmed by 1 base and V by 0 bases; bases with no gene match: 2. Germline assignment: CDR1 SGHVS and CDR2 FNYEAQ. The CDR3 reads CASSLAGQGITNEKLFF. CDR3 nucleotide sequence: TGTGCCAGCAGCTTAGCGGGACAGGGGATAACTAATGAAAAACTGTTTTTT. The full variable domain, with the rest looked up from reference TRBV7-6 and TRBJ1-4, is GAGVSQSPRYKVTKRGQDVALRCDPISGHVSLYWYRQALGQGPEFLTYFNYEAQQDKSGLPNDRFSAERPEGSISTLTIQRTEQRDSAMYRCASSLAGQGITNEKLFFGSGTQLSVL.

The V and J genes are TRBV27 and TRBJ2-1; 7 bases align to TRBD1. CDR3 length: 14 amino acids. J lost 6 bases, V lost 6 bases, and 8 bases had no gene match. CDR1 and CDR2 from the germline V gene are MNHEY and SMNVEV (reference sequence). The CDR3 nucleotides are TGTGCCAGCAGGAGGGGGACAGAGATCAATGAGCAGTTCTTC. Amino acids: CASRRGTEINEQFF.

This clone has more than one count but fewer than ten. The V gene is TRBV7-6, the J gene TRBJ2-2; TRBD2 agrees at 10 bases. The CDR3 length is 15 residues. CDR1 is SGHVS, CDR2 FNYEAQ, per germline. J gave up 5 bases and V 5 bases, and 5 bases lay outside the gene matches. CDR3 DNA: TGTGCCAGCAGCGGGGGGACTAGCGCTACCGGGGAGCTGTTTTTT. The encoded protein is CASSGGTSATGELFF.

The chain recombines TRBV6-5 with TRBJ1-2, with 7 bases matching TRBD1. This CDR3 contains 12 residues. CDR1 MNHEY and CDR2 SVGAGI come from the germline V gene. V was clipped by 7 bases and J by 5 bases; unmatched bases: 4. The CDR3: CASTAGQYGYTF. DNA of the CDR3: TGTGCCAGCACGGCGGGACAGTATGGCTACACCTTC.